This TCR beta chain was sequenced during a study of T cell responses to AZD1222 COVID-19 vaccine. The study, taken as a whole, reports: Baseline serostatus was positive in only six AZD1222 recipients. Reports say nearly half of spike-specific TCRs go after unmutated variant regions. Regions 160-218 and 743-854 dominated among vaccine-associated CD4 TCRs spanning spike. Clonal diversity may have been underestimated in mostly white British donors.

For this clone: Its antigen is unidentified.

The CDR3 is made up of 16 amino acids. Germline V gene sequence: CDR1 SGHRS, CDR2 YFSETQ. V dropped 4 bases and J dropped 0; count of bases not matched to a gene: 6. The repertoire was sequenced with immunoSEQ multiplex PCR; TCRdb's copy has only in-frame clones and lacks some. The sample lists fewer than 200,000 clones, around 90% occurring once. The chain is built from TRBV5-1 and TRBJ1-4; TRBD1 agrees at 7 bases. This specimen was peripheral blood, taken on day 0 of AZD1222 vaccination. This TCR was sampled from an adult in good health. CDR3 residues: CASSPGTVATNEKLFF. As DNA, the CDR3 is TGCGCCAGCAGCCCAGGGACAGTTGCAACTAATGAAAAACTGTTTTTT.